This entry concerns a single T cell receptor beta chain. These data come from a study of blood T cell repertoires in COVID-19. Study-wide background: Samples came from the United States, Italy and Spain, spanning acute and convalescent COVID-19.

Using immunoSEQ multiplex PCR, the repertoire was profiled, and TCRdb retains in-frame clones only, with some absent. In the table there are some 16,000 clones, roughly nine tenths of which are singletons. Germline V gene data show CDR1 as SGHTA and CDR2 as FQGTGA. This CDR3 contains 15 residues. Trimming cost V 5 bases and J 7 bases; bases outside gene matches: 7. Sequences were obtained from peripheral blood. The chain has TRBV7-3 and TRBJ2-1; 11 nucleotides agree with TRBD2. The TCR comes from a man at least 80 years old with acute or convalescent COVID-19. The CDR3 nucleotides are TGTGCCAGCAGCGCCGGGACTAGCGGCGCGAATGAGCAGTTCTTC. As protein: CASSAGTSGANEQFF. The variable domain in full, completed from reference TRBV7-3 and TRBJ2-1, reads GAGVSQTPSNKVTEKGKYVELRCDPISGHTALYWYRQSLGQGPEFLIYFQGTGAADDSGLPNDRFFAVRPEGSVSTLKIQRTERGDSAVYLCASSAGTSGANEQFFGPGTRLTVL.